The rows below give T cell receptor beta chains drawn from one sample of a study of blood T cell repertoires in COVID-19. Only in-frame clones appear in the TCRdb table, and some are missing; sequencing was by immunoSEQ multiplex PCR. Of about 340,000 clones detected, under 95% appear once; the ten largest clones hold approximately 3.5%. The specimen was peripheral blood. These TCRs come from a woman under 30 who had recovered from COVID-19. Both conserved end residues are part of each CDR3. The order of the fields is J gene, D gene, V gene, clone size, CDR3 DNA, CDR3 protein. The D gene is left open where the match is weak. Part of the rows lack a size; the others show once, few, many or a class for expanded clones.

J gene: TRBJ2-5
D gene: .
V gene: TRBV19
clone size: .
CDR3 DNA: TGTGCCAGTAGTCCAAACCAAGAGACCCAGTACTTC
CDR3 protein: CASSPNQETQYF

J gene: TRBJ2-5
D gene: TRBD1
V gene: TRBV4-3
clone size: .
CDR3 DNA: TGCGCCAGCAGCCAAGCCGGGACAGGGCAAGAGACCCAGTACTTC
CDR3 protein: CASSQAGTGQETQYF

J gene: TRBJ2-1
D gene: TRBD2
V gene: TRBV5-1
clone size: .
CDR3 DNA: TGCGCCAGCGAGGCACTAGCGGGCAATGAGCAGTTCTTC
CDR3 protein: CASEALAGNEQFF

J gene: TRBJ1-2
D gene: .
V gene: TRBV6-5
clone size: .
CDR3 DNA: TGTGCCAGCAGCCCCCAGGGTGAGATAGACTATGGCTACACCTTC
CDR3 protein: CASSPQGEIDYGYTF

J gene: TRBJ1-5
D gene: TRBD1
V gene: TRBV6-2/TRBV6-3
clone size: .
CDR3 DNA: TGTGCCAGCAGTGGAGGGTACAGGGGGCGATATAGCAATCAGCCCCAGCATTTT
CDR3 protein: CASSGGYRGRYSNQPQHF

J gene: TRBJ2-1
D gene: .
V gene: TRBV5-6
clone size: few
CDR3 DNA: TGTGCCAGCAGCATAACCGGGACTCACTCCTACAATGAGCAGTTCTTC
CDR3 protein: CASSITGTHSYNEQFF

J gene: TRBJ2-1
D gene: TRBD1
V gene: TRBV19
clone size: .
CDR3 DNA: TGTGCCAGTACCCGGACAGGCTACAATGAGCAGTTCTTC
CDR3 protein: CASTRTGYNEQFF

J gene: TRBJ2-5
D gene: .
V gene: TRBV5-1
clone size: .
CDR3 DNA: TGCGCCAGCAGCTTGGGGACTGCAATCCAAGAGACCCAGTACTTC
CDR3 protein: CASSLGTAIQETQYF

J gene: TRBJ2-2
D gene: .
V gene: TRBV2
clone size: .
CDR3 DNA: TGTGCCAGCAGTGAACCAGGGAACACCGGGGAGCTGTTTTTT
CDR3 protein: CASSEPGNTGELFF

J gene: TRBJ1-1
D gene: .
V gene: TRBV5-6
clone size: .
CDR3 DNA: TGTGCCAGCAGCTGGGACTCACACCCGGACACTGAAGCTTTCTTT
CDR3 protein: CASSWDSHPDTEAFF